This TCR beta chain was retrieved from a study of shared clonotypes between healthy human individuals. Notes on the study in general: The low donor count limited represented genetic and exposure-history diversity. Naive subsets generally exceeded memory subsets in estimated richness. Exclusively blood specimens were collected; tissue repertoires likely differ.

Sequenced by immunoSEQ multiplex PCR; TCRdb stores in-frame clones only, minus some. Here the sample spans around 1.9 million clones, 85% to 95% being singletons. The CDR3 spans 16 residues. From germline, CDR1 is SEHNR and CDR2 FQNEAQ (reference sequence). With 4 bases removed from V and 0 bases from J, the gap between germline ends came to 13 bases. In regard to this clone: Its antigen remains unknown.

Naive CD8 cells, CD45RO-negative and positively selected for CCR7, excluded terminally differentiated effector memory CD45RA+ cells. HIV-negative, healthy adults without recent acute infections or vaccinations were the donors. The gene calls are TRBV7-9 and TRBJ2-1; a possible D gene is TRBD2 (5 bases). The clonotype was recovered from a man between 18 and 35 years old in good health. Some clones in this sample may be carry-over from other donors' samples. The material sequenced was naive CD8+ T cells from PBMCs. The CDR3 here is CASSSPRGHSYNEQFF. The DNA of the CDR3 is TGTGCCAGCAGCTCCCCCCGAGGGCACTCCTACAATGAGCAGTTCTTC. Complete variable domain (other parts from reference TRBV7-9 and TRBJ2-1): DTGVSQNPRHKITKRGQNVTFRCDPISEHNRLYWYRQTLGQGPEFLTYFQNEAQLEKSRLLSDRFSAERPKGSFSTLEIQRTEQGDSAMYLCASSSPRGHSYNEQFFGPGTRLTVL.